This T cell receptor (beta chain) was found in a study of spatial heterogeneity in lung cancer. TCRdb redid the calling of the 5' RACE reads with MiXCR, one entry per CDR3 protein. The sample shows some 53,000 distinct CDR3 sequences, roughly 7.5% of them seen only once. Time point: sample taken at primary tumor resection. TCRs were sequenced from unsorted whole RNA of tumor, nontumor lung or PBMC. The V gene lost 7 bases and the J gene lost 4 bases, with 13 bases spanning the gap. Germline CDR1 LNHDA, CDR2 SQIVND (reference sequence). This CDR3 has 13 residues. The receptor comes from a female donor with early-stage non-small cell lung cancer. The chain is built from TRBV19 and TRBJ2-5, with D unresolved. The sample was PBMCs, taken at surgery. This CDR3 reads CASTPGVGETQYF. CDR3 sequence (DNA): TGTGCCAGTACCCCTGGGGTAGGAGAGACCCAGTACTTC. The variable domain in full, completed from reference TRBV19 and TRBJ2-5, reads DGGITQSPKYLFRKEGQNVTLSCEQNLNHDAMYWYRQDPGQGLRLIYYSQIVNDFQKGDIAEGYSVSREKKESFPLTVTSAQKNPTAFYLCASTPGVGETQYFGPGTRLLVL.